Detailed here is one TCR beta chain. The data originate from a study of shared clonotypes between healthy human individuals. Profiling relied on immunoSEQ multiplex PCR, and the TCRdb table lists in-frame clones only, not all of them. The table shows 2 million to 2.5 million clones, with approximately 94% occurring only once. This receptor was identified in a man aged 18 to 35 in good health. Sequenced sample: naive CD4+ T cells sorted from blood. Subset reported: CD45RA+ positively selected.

This CDR3 is CASSLSISTDTQYF. The CDR3 DNA follows: TGTGCCAGCAGCTTGAGTATCAGCACAGATACGCAGTATTTT. The chain uses TRBV5-4 and TRBJ2-3, with D unresolved. The germline V gene has CDR1 SGHNT and CDR2 YYREEE (reference sequence). Trimming took off 1 base at V and 0 bases at J, with 6 bases between the two ends. The CDR3 contains 14 residues.